Sequencing of this TCR beta chain was carried out in a study of Ad26.COV2.S vaccination and SARS-CoV-2 variants. As for the study in general: Ad26.COV2.S given intramuscularly, once or twice 56 days apart. Overall study findings and caveats: Vaccine recipients showed a spike-specific TCR breadth that was higher than in placebo recipients.

As concerns this clone: Its antigen is not known.

Documented treatment: roughly 19 received Ad26.COV2.S at low or high dose, single or two shots; about five received placebo; per-sample allocation not given. After the first vaccine or placebo injection, samples were drawn on day 63. Participants' vaccine, an Ad26 vector, delivered Wuhan-strain SARS-CoV-2 spike. Only in-frame clones appear in the TCRdb table, and some are missing; sequencing was by immunoSEQ multiplex PCR. The sample contains roughly 350,000 clones, around 87% of which appear only once. Unmatched junction bases numbered 6, after V lost 4 bases and J lost 0 bases. Germline V gives CDR1 KGHDR, CDR2 SFDVKD. The CDR3 has 17 amino acids.

The sequence was collected from a person between 18 and 59 years old who received the Ad26.COV2.S COVID-19 vaccine or a placebo. Sequencing was performed on peripheral blood, taken in a trial of Ad26.COV2.S vaccine versus placebo. V usage is TRBV24-1 and J usage is TRBJ2-3, with 10 nucleotides matching TRBD2. DNA of the CDR3: TGTGCCACCAGTGACCCTAAGCGGGGGGGAAGCACAGATACGCAGTATTTT. It codes for CATSDPKRGGSTDTQYF.